This T cell receptor beta chain was found in a study of graft-versus-host responses after intestinal transplantation. The CDR3 extends over 17 amino acids. The V gene's germline CDR1 is MGHRA and CDR2 YSYEKL. V shed 4 bases, J shed 2 bases, and the junction held 11 bases outside the gene matches. A note on this clone: The antigen remains unidentified.

Produced via immunoSEQ multiplex PCR; TCRdb's table is partial and in-frame only. The sample records tens of thousands of clones, roughly 91% being singletons. The sample here was unstimulated CD8+ T cells sorted from spleen or lymph node cells, taken before intestinal transplant. The TCR originated in a human donor who received an intestinal transplant. The chain uses TRBV4-1 and TRBJ2-3, with 8 positions matching TRBD1. CDR3 sequence (DNA): TGCGCCAGCAGCCGCCTCCCGGGACAGGAGAACACAGATACGCAGTATTTT. Its protein is CASSRLPGQENTDTQYF.